The 18 T cell receptor beta chains in this list originate from one sample, sequenced in a study of vaccination and CD4 T cells after COVID-19. The Oncomine TCR Beta short-read assay generated sequence data from the DNA of cultured CD4+ T cells. TCRdb recomputed calls from the PCR reads with MiXCR, one row per CDR3 protein. The data hold 16,000 or so distinct CDR3 sequences, with 44% observed a single time. No antigens are known for them. The treatment was: roughly ten-day PBMC culture with coronavirus spike peptide pools or control peptides (ViraFEST assay). The input for sequencing was CD4+ T cells from blood, cultured in vitro, taken after SARS-CoV-2 vaccination. Receptors originate from a human donor who had recovered from COVID-19.

The J gene is TRBJ2-5, the V gene TRBV20-1, with 7 bases aligning to TRBD2. V was pared by 4 bases and J by 2 bases, with 7 bases of the junction left unmatched. Germline V CDR1 and CDR2: DFQATT, SNEGSKA (reference sequence). This CDR3 is built from 14 residues. This CDR3 reads CSATGGSRQETQYF. Written as DNA, the CDR3 is TGCAGTGCTACGGGCGGGAGCCGTCAAGAGACCCAGTACTTC.

This clonotype was picked up a small number of times. The V call is TRBV28, the J call TRBJ1-3; D is uncertain. The CDR3 extends over 14 amino acids. Trimming pared 6 bases from V and 0 bases from J, leaving 9 bases between. Germline CDR1 is MDHEN and CDR2 is SYDVKM. The CDR3 DNA is TGTGCCAGCAGCTCCGGGTACTCTGGAAACACCATATATTTT. Encoded protein: CASSSGYSGNTIYF. The whole variable domain, remainder taken from reference TRBV28 and TRBJ1-3, is DVKVTQSSRYLVKRTGEKVFLECVQDMDHENMFWYRQDPGLGLRLIYFSYDVKMKEKGDIPEGYSVSREKKERFSLILESASTNQTSMYLCASSSGYSGNTIYFGEGSWLTVV.

This clonotype has a handful of counts. The genes are TRBV27 and TRBJ1-1; D call uncertain. Trimming cost V 5 bases and J 4 bases, with 32 bases left between them. Germline V CDR1 and CDR2: MNHEY, SMNVEV (reference sequence). CDR3 length: 20 amino acids. DNA for the CDR3: TGTGCCAGCAGTCCCAGAGTCTCCGGGCTGAGTATCCGAATCCGCACTGAAGCTTTCTTT. This gives the protein CASSPRVSGLSIRIRTEAFF.

This chain connects TRBV24-1 to TRBJ2-1; a possible D gene is TRBD1 (6 bases). Germline V lookup: CDR1 KGHDR, CDR2 SFDVKD. Trimming took 0 bases from V and 8 from J, leaving 16 bases between them. CDR3 length: 16 residues. CDR3 nucleotides: TGTGCCACCAGTGATTTGGGTGGTCAGGGGCACTATGAGCAGTTCTTC. Translated, it gives CATSDLGGQGHYEQFF.

This chain links TRBV7-9 with TRBJ2-5, with 14 bases aligning to TRBD2. Germline V lookup: CDR1 SEHNR, CDR2 FQNEAQ (reference sequence). CDR3 length: 17 amino acids. Trimming removed 3 bases from V and 5 bases from J; junction bases left unmatched: 8. CDR3 DNA: TGTGCCAGCAGCTTGACTAGCGGGAGGGCCGGGTATGAGACCCAGTACTTC. It encodes CASSLTSGRAGYETQYF.

The chain links TRBV6-1 to TRBJ1-1; TRBD1 is a possible D gene (6 bases). V dropped 7 bases and J dropped 7 bases, with 22 bases sitting between them. The germline V gene encodes CDR1 MNHNS and CDR2 SASEGT. The CDR3 length is 15 residues. The CDR3 DNA follows: TGTGCCAGCACTAGTCCCTCCCGGGGGACATATGAAGCTTTCTTT. Its translation: CASTSPSRGTYEAFF.

In this sample, this clonotype is medium-sized. The genes are TRBV18 and TRBJ2-5; 8 nucleotides line up with TRBD1. The CDR3 has 14 residues. Germline-derived CDR1 and CDR2 are KGHSH and LQKENI. The V and J ends lost 3 bases and 5 bases, in that order; junction bases with no gene match: 5. CDR3 DNA sequence: TGTGCCAGCTCACCGGGTGACAGGGGTGAGACCCAGTACTTC. Its translation: CASSPGDRGETQYF.

The rearrangement links TRBV6-2 or TRBV6-3 to TRBJ2-3, with D hard to call. CDR3 size: 14 residues. CDR1 is MNHEY, CDR2 SVGEGT, per germline. Trimming removed 6 bases from V and 2 bases from J, with 12 bases in between. This CDR3 reads CASSLDGNTDTQYF. The CDR3 nucleotides read TGTGCCAGCAGCCTCGACGGAAACACAGATACGCAGTATTTT.

The V gene is TRBV28, the J gene TRBJ2-2; D is undetermined. The V and J ends lost 2 bases and 2 bases respectively, with 9 bases between them. Germline assignment: CDR1 MDHEN and CDR2 SYDVKM. This CDR3 is built from 15 residues. DNA of the CDR3: TGTGCCAGCAGTTTAGGCGGATCTAACACCGGGGAGCTGTTTTTT. This translates into CASSLGGSNTGELFF.

The table lists this clonotype with a few counts. The chain links TRBV12-3 or TRBV12-4 to TRBJ2-2; the D is unclear. V dropped 3 bases and J dropped 6 bases, with 2 bases sitting between them. CDR3 length: 11 residues. The CDR3 region is CASSFAGELFF. CDR3 nucleotide sequence: TGTGCCAGCAGTTTCGCCGGGGAGCTGTTTTTT.

This clonotype was observed a handful of times. The chain couples TRBV6-1 to TRBJ2-1; 13 nucleotides match TRBD2. Germline V CDR1 and CDR2: MNHNS, SASEGT. J was trimmed by 5 bases and V by 7 bases; bases with no gene match: 8. CDR3 length: 16 amino acids. The CDR3 here is CASILLAGGPHNEQFF. CDR3 coding DNA: TGTGCCAGCATACTACTAGCGGGAGGGCCGCACAATGAGCAGTTCTTC.

The V call is TRBV29-1, the J call TRBJ1-4; unclear D gene. The germline V and J ends were trimmed by 7 bases and 2 bases, with 8 bases remaining between them. Germline CDR1 SQVTM, CDR2 ANQGSEA. CDR3 length: 12 amino acids. CDR3 sequence reads: CSASETNEKLFF. CDR3 coding DNA: TGCAGCGCCAGCGAGACTAATGAAAAACTGTTTTTT.

The chain recombines TRBV19 with TRBJ2-1; 8 nucleotides line up with TRBD2. CDR3 size: 13 residues. CDR1 and CDR2 from the germline V gene are LNHDA and SQIVND (reference sequence). With 4 bases clipped from V and 9 bases from J, the junction kept 5 bases outside the gene matches. The CDR3 here is CASSRPGLGEQFF. DNA for the CDR3: TGTGCCAGTAGTAGGCCGGGACTAGGTGAGCAGTTCTTC.

This chain joins TRBV5-4 and TRBJ2-3; D is uncertain. CDR3 length: 13 residues. The V gene lost 2 bases and the J gene lost 0 bases, with 4 bases spanning the gap. Germline V gene data show CDR1 as SGHNT and CDR2 as YYREEE (reference sequence). The DNA for the CDR3 is TGTGCCAGCAGCTTCGCTAGCACAGATACGCAGTATTTT. Its protein product is CASSFASTDTQYF.

This chain links TRBV29-1 with TRBJ2-5; TRBD2 aligns across 10 bases. CDR3 length: 15 amino acids. CDR1 and CDR2 (germline): SQVTM, ANQGSEA. Germline trimming cut 2 bases from V and 5 bases from J; bases unmatched to any gene: 8. CDR3 loop: CSVESFPSGSETQYF. The CDR3 coding sequence is TGCAGCGTTGAAAGTTTCCCTAGCGGGAGTGAGACCCAGTACTTC.

This clonotype has a handful of counts. The rearrangement joins TRBV4-2 to TRBJ2-7; D perhaps matches TRBD2 (6 bases). The CDR3 has 16 residues. V was shortened by 4 bases and J by 6 bases, with 22 bases between the two germline ends. Germline V gene lookup returns CDR1 LGHNA and CDR2 YNFKEQ. CDR3 amino acids: CASSRKVSRDFFEQYF. The CDR3 DNA sequence: TGTGCCAGCAGCCGAAAGGTATCCAGGGACTTTTTCGAGCAGTACTTC.

V usage is TRBV4-1 and J usage is TRBJ1-2; D may be TRBD1 (5 bases). Trimming removed 2 bases from V and 8 bases from J, with 24 bases in between. Looked up from germline, CDR1 is MGHRA and CDR2 is YSYEKL. The CDR3 totals 17 residues. CDR3 bases: TGCGCCAGCAGCCAACCCCCCGGGAGGGGCCGAGGTGGGGGCTACACCTTC. It is translated as CASSQPPGRGRGGGYTF.

In this sample, this clonotype turned up a few times. This chain joins TRBV5-4 and TRBJ2-7; D is unresolved. V lost 6 bases and J 4 bases, leaving 20 bases between the germline ends. The CDR3 contains 15 residues. Germline CDR1 is SGHNT and CDR2 is YYREEE (reference sequence). As DNA, the CDR3 is TGTGCCAGCACCGTTGCGGCAGAAAGCCCGTACGAGCAGTACTTC. Protein product: CASTVAAESPYEQYF.